A selection of T cell receptor beta chains follows, all from one sample in a study of blood T cell repertoires in COVID-19. The repertoire was sequenced with immunoSEQ multiplex PCR; TCRdb's copy has only in-frame clones and lacks some. The table has about 440,000 clones, about 87% seen once; the top ten hold around an eighth. The sequenced sample was peripheral blood. These receptor sequences come from a woman aged 45-65 years with COVID-19, enrolled during active disease. Both conserved end residues are part of each CDR3.

TRBV2	TRBJ2-7	CASQRDRGYEQYF
TRBV25-1	TRBJ1-4	CASRQGANEKLFF
TRBV11-3	TRBJ1-3	CASSKFSGNTIYF
TRBV10-2	TRBJ1-3	CASSNRNGNTIYF
TRBV19	TRBJ1-1	CASRRTAEAFF
TRBV30	TRBJ1-1	CAWKRGSEAFF
TRBV6-5	TRBJ2-2	CASSYGGAPGELFF
TRBV5-1	TRBJ2-7	CASSALHGGGAYEQYF
TRBV30	TRBJ1-3	CAWRHLSGNTIYF
TRBV28	TRBJ2-5	CASSVQIRETQYF
TRBV6-6	TRBJ2-7	CASTHSTRRGGEQYF
TRBV28	TRBJ1-1	CASTDKGQGGRGAFF
TRBV19	TRBJ1-1	CASTMGGTEAFF
TRBV5-4	TRBJ2-7	CASSSQGAYEQYF
TRBV2	TRBJ1-6	CASRAGIDSSPLHF
TRBV28	TRBJ1-2	CASSLTGGSGGYTF
TRBV2	TRBJ2-7	CASRITGPPDF
TRBV9	TRBJ2-3	CASSVAAASSTDTQYF
TRBV11-2	TRBJ2-7	CASRDRDRDDYEQYF
TRBV6-2/TRBV6-3	TRBJ1-2	CASSYSATGVDYGYTF
TRBV19	TRBJ1-5	CASSSRGGRSNQPQHF
TRBV6-6	TRBJ1-2	CASSPQGHYGYTF
TRBV19	TRBJ1-6	CASRMDRESPLHF
TRBV7-2	TRBJ2-2	CASSLDLQRVATGELFF
TRBV5-1	TRBJ2-1	CASSFTSGGPYNEQFF
TRBV6-5	TRBJ1-1	CASTTSRQTNLEAFF
TRBV4-2	TRBJ1-1	CASSQGQGLNTEAFF
TRBV11-2	TRBJ2-3	CASTLGGFTDTQYF
TRBV11-2	TRBJ2-7	CASSLVRDSYEQYF
TRBV28	TRBJ2-6	CASSLTGISGANVLTF
TRBV30	TRBJ1-2	CAWSVGAYGYTF
TRBV11-2	TRBJ1-2	CASSLYPSPSYGYTF